A selection of T cell receptor beta chains follows, all from one sample in a study of T cell repertoires in cytomegalovirus infection. TCRdb reanalysed the reads using MiXCR and keeps one entry per CDR3 protein. This sample has 150,000 to 200,000 distinct CDR3 sequences, with approximately 14% found just once. What was sequenced was PBMCs. These receptors originate from a human donor in good health (CMV status not recorded). Some clones in this sample may be carry-over from other donors' samples. CDR3s leave out the opening cysteine and the closing phenylalanine or tryptophan. Fields, in order: V gene, CDR3 protein.

V: TRBV20-1; CDR3: SARSYPGQYNSPLH
V: TRBV4-1; CDR3: ASSQEQPGYGYT
V: TRBV10-3; CDR3: AISESKRGGQPQH
V: TRBV24-1; CDR3: ATSDPLLTDTQY
V: TRBV19; CDR3: ASSHREGQGYEKLF
V: TRBV6-8; CDR3: ASCLAGRQETQY
V: TRBV28; CDR3: ASSPMPRATSSYNEQF
V: TRBV7-9; CDR3: ASSSRGGAEPKGEKLF
V: TRBV5-4; CDR3: ASTWGRRGSTDTQY
V: TRBV28; CDR3: ASSPPAVQTNYGYT
V: TRBV25-1; CDR3: ASSVKETQY
V: TRBV27; CDR3: ASSLRGDGYT
V: TRBV29-1; CDR3: SGSNTDTQY
V: TRBV9; CDR3: ASSVASSPYTDTQY
V: TRBV4-1; CDR3: ASSHLLAGGGEQY
V: TRBV11-2; CDR3: ASSLAGVNTGELF
V: TRBV7-6; CDR3: ASSPDTDTQY
V: TRBV7-3; CDR3: ASSSTGAKVPTANTGELF
V: TRBV7-2; CDR3: ASSLRGSNTGELF
V: TRBV10-2; CDR3: ASGKRDISYEQY
V: TRBV28; CDR3: ASTLRFGSSYEQY
V: TRBV18; CDR3: ASSPHNQGNTEAF
V: TRBV7-8; CDR3: ASSLTGARNSPLH
V: TRBV23-1; CDR3: ASIDAGCFYNEQF
V: TRBV28; CDR3: ASKASDYEQY
V: TRBV7-9; CDR3: ASSLDGFTAYYEQY
V: TRBV7-3; CDR3: ASSLSLGPEGADTQY
V: TRBV11-2; CDR3: ASSLSDYGYT
V: TRBV20-1; CDR3: SARTGADYEQY
V: TRBV7-9; CDR3: ASSLVLDDYGYT
V: TRBV7-2; CDR3: ASSLNGRGNQPQH
V: TRBV10-3; CDR3: AAASSGGEHEQF
V: TRBV12-5; CDR3: ARWRRGNLYNEQF
V: TRBV28; CDR3: ASSLVPPGATDTQY
V: TRBV7-2; CDR3: ASSLAGSGANVLT
V: TRBV7-2; CDR3: ASSHSGTFKTQY
V: TRBV20-1; CDR3: SARDRQGGEKLF
V: TRBV6-6; CDR3: ASSYGQYSYEQY
V: TRBV7-9; CDR3: ASSFGTGDGYT
V: TRBV10-3; CDR3: AIRDSSGETQY
V: TRBV18; CDR3: ASSKGTGSNQPQH
V: TRBV7-6; CDR3: ASSRGGIEAF
V: TRBV20-1; CDR3: SASRQKDEQY
V: TRBV7-9; CDR3: ASRQSRQAEAF
V: TRBV24-1; CDR3: ATSDPGTFEGYT
V: TRBV29-1; CDR3: SVAPRGQYEQY